This T cell receptor (beta chain) was sequenced for a study of regulatory T cells in long-lasting Graves disease. Study-level information: Duration of antithyroid drug therapy among newly diagnosed Graves' patients was under 3 months.

Study-level points and caveats: Possibly, too few samples lowered accuracy.

CDR1 and CDR2 from the germline V gene are DFQATT and SNEGSKA (reference sequence). The CDR3 loop spans 14 amino acids. The ends were cut back, 1 base at V and 1 base at J, with 10 bases in the middle. Time point reported: newly diagnosed GD, antithyroid drugs for less than 3 months. The TCR library was made from RNA extracted from PBMCs. This clonotype was found many times. Its cognate antigen is unknown. Arm-PCR of CDR3 regions with iRepertoire HTBI primers generated TCR beta libraries. MiXCR, applied by TCRdb to the multiplex PCR reads, yields one record per CDR3 protein. The data show 440,000 or so distinct CDR3 sequences, 15% to 20% seen once. The sample was also reused in another study, on T cells in Graves' hyperthyroidism and ophthalmopathy.

This TCR derives from a woman aged 25 to 45 with Graves disease. V usage is TRBV20-1 and J usage is TRBJ2-5; unclear D gene. Here the sequenced sample was peripheral blood mononuclear cells (PBMCs), taken at new diagnosis, from a patient treated with antithyroid drugs. The CDR3 is CSARAVGIQETQYF. The CDR3 DNA sequence: TGCAGTGCTAGAGCGGTTGGTATCCAAGAGACCCAGTACTTC.